A selection of T cell receptor beta chains follows, all from one sample in a study of cytomegalovirus exposure and HLA in healthy donors. Produced via immunoSEQ multiplex PCR; TCRdb's table is partial and in-frame only. The sample holds 99,000 or so clones, 76% seen once. The sample consisted of PBMCs. The receptors stem from a middle-aged man in good health and CMV-seropositive. CDR3s include the opening cysteine and the closing phenylalanine or tryptophan.

TRBJ2-7,13,TRBV10-2,CASGREAGHEQYF
TRBJ2-1,13,TRBV7-9,CASSRGAVNEQFF
TRBJ1-1,16,TRBV6-6,CASSSPGKGANTEAFF
TRBJ2-4,14,TRBV7-8,CASSFDLAKNSQYF
TRBJ2-2,13,TRBV7-9,CASSSDSSGELFF
TRBJ1-2,12,TRBV10-3,CAISETGDGYTF
TRBJ2-7,17,TRBV11-2,CASSLGPPAGGQGEQYF
TRBJ2-1,14,TRBV6-6,CASSPGGPWGEQFF
.,14,TRBV5-6,CASSVTGGSYEQYF
TRBJ1-6,15,TRBV18,CASSITGVDNSPLHF
TRBJ1-5,16,TRBV28,CASSTYGQDSNQPQHF
TRBJ1-6,14,TRBV5-4,CASSSGGGGSPLHF
TRBJ2-5,15,TRBV7-2,CASSLVIPPGETQYF
TRBJ2-5,17,TRBV5-4,CASSRGTSGGAGETQYF